One TCR beta chain is described in this entry. It lacks a known antigen. Base qualities are not recorded, but no much larger clone differs from it by a single base. The CDR3 starts with the cysteine, ends with the phenylalanine, and has 17 residues. CDR3 DNA is the only sequence kept; it has 51 bases, read in frame from the first base. From a lookup of the germline V gene (reference sequence), CDR1 and CDR2 are MNHEY and SMNVEV. V loses 2 bases of germline sequence and J loses 1 base, and the interval between the two ends is 17 bases. These data originate in a study of cytomegalovirus exposure and HLA in healthy donors (dated by TCRdb to the late 2010s). Background for the entire study: An earlier analysis of roughly 630 of the donors reported approximately 270 Gb of sequence data and 100 million to 140 million unique TCR beta sequences from 190 million or so T cells. Approximately 300 gigabases of sequencing data and approximately 92 million unique TCR sequences made up an early release that covered around 640 HLA-typed donors. Among the approximately 430 genotyped donors, around 81% belonged to the genetic ancestry cluster associated with self-reported Caucasian donors. The study aimed to test whether signatures of past pathogen exposure could be identified by cataloging public T cell receptors. The study profiled the T cell repertoires of hundreds of subjects by immunosequencing and related them to cytomegalovirus serostatus. In addition to the first cohort of 666 subjects, a separate validation cohort of 130 or so different subjects was used. To predict cytomegalovirus infection status, the study brought together high-throughput TCR immunosequencing, statistical association of individual TCRs with disease status, and machine learning. In a later analysis, previously published TCR beta repertoires from about 670 donors were re-analyzed and high-resolution HLA genotyping was added so that TCR occurrence patterns could be studied. The later analysis used no new phenotypic data to find candidate immune exposures, relying instead on TCR beta sequences and their occurrence across donors. An earlier analysis of several hundred of the donors applied high-throughput TCR beta sequencing to assess whether each TCR beta V gene segment acted as functional or pseudogenic. Donor age, sex, ethnicity and CMV serostatus were compiled together with the repertoire data. In a later genetic analysis, genome-wide SNP genotypes for about 65% of the 666 donors were used, and that subset was treated as a discovery cohort. Every repertoire in the discovery cohort had been generated on one and the same sequencing platform. HLA typing included class I and class II loci at four-digit resolution. Typing coverage differed by locus: A, B, C, DRB1 and DQB1 were typed in roughly 620-630 donors, DQA1 in 500 to 550, DPA1 in 606, and DPB1 in 472. Because of strong linkage in the cohort, roughly 5 DR-DQ haplotypes were treated as single units for association and clustering. Across about 380 genotyped donors of the cohort, an average of roughly 230,000 unique TCR beta nucleotide sequences per donor were sequenced, and 15% to 20% of those sequences were non-productive.

General conclusions and limits of the study: In a later analysis, HLA-associated TCR beta chains were found to be more clonally expanded and to have lower generation probabilities than equally common non-associated chains. HLA typing was unavailable for some donors at each locus, so association tests used only the typed subset. CMV serostatus was the only immune exposure information available for the cohort. A later analysis found that most CMV-associated TCR beta chains appeared HLA-restricted, with HLA associations seemingly driven largely by CMV exposure. Assigning TCR associations to individual alleles was difficult when HLA alleles, especially DR and DQ, strongly co-occurred. A further reported finding was that TCR beta sequences accurately predicted the HLA-A and HLA-B alleles for most subjects in the first cohort. In a later genetic analysis, fewer N-insertions in productive TCRs were reported among donors in an Asian-associated ancestry cluster than the approximately 710-donor mean. Most TCR sequences were observed very rarely across donors, whereas some public TCRs were present in many individuals. According to a later analysis, parvovirus B19, influenza, CMV and Epstein-Barr virus appeared linked to several top co-occurrence clusters. In vitro tests confirmed that a few of the cytomegalovirus-associated TCR beta chains recognize cytomegalovirus antigens. In an earlier analysis of approximately 590 of the donors, most TCR beta V segments appeared in productive rearrangements about 87% or about 30% of the time, broadly matching IMGT annotations. According to the authors, the approach could potentially be generalized to other disease states and immunological phenotypes. Only TCR beta chains were sequenced in this cohort, and the absence of alpha or paired-chain data limited detectable features. Some IMGT-functional V segments, including TRBV6-2 and TRBV6-3, could not be told apart with the 87-base-pair reads, so those segments were excluded. Linkage disequilibrium might explain the correlated functional status among segregating V segments, but an unknown experimental factor could not be excluded. Approximately 16 rarely observed V segments, including chromosome 9 orphons, were excluded from the earlier analysis of several hundred of the donors because counts were too low. In the study, 150 to 200 TCR beta chains were listed as associated with cytomegalovirus. A later analysis associated 15,000 to 20,000 TCR beta sequences with specific HLA alleles at a false discovery rate of 0.05. Presence/absence analyses assumed roughly uniform sequencing depth across donors, an assumption that may not hold. In a later analysis, TCR association rates were found to vary across HLA loci, with the most associated TCRs seen for DRB1 alleles and the fewest for HLA-C alleles. An association between a missense DCLRE1C variant and V-gene and J-gene trimming of TCR beta chains was found in a later genetic analysis and replicated in an independent cohort. The sequencing pipeline was judged likely to have produced a cluster of highly shared sequence variants as a technical artifact. The classifier was reported to diagnose cytomegalovirus status with high specificity and sensitivity in both the original cohort and the validation cohort.

In total, about 650 healthy bone marrow donors made up the cohort. At the time of sampling, all cohort members were nominally healthy, though unrecorded immune exposures were likely present. The donor was CMV seronegative and belonged to the group of several hundred seronegative cohort members. A peripheral blood sample was collected from each donor, and TCR beta sequencing was performed on peripheral blood mononuclear cells. The Qiagen DNeasy Blood Extraction Kit was used to extract genomic DNA from the blood cell samples. The protocol used for the library was the immunoSEQ multiplex PCR assay. A mixture of 60 forward primers for TCR Vbeta segments and 13 reverse primers for TCR Jbeta segments was used in the multiplex PCR. The CDR3 region of rearranged TCR beta genes was amplified from genomic DNA with a multiplex PCR assay. Amplified TCR beta libraries were sequenced as 87-base-pair reads on the Illumina HiSeq System. The study's own analysis went as follows. A later analysis tallied approximately 87 million unique TCR beta chains across the 666 repertoires, and about 10 million of those chains were shared by two or more donors. Raw reads were error-corrected and collapsed into unique sequences by a nearest-neighbor algorithm in which closely related sequences were merged to remove PCR and sequencing errors. Alignment of CDR3 sequences to IMGT reference sequences was used to assign V, D and J gene segments. Each retained sequence needed at least a six-nucleotide match to both a V gene segment and a J gene segment. Rearrangements were classified as productive when the CDR3 lacked stop codons and remained in frame with V and J, and all other rearrangements were classified as non-productive. CDR3 was defined by IMGT convention, running from the second conserved V-encoded cysteine to the conserved J-encoded phenylalanine. The earlier analysis of fewer than 700 of the donors excluded sequences that lacked an unambiguous match to a single V gene segment. An earlier analysis of fewer than 650 of the donors classified V segments as functional when productive rearrangements were above 56.7% and as segregating when the standard deviation between donors was above 5%. A statistical classification framework was built for diagnosing cytomegalovirus status from the catalog of TCR beta chain sequences. V and J gene assignment, in a later analysis, came from comparing TCR nucleotide sequences with IMGT/GENE-DB human TR gene sequences. Using the TCRdist pipeline, a later analysis assigned CDR3 sequences along with most-parsimonious VDJ recombination scenarios. In a later analysis, each TCR beta chain was defined by its CDR3 amino acid sequence together with its V-gene family, and reads lacking a unique V-gene family were excluded. To address suspected cross-contamination and a sequencing artifact, a later analysis removed 592 highly shared, low-generation-probability nucleotide sequences. In a later analysis, a clonal expansion index was calculated for each public chain from normalized within-repertoire ranks of inferred template counts. A later analysis computed generation probabilities with a VDJ recombination model fitted to out-of-frame rearrangements, and checked the results against IGoR. In a later analysis, TCR-TCR, TCR-HLA and TCR-CMV co-occurrence was scored with hypergeometric tests, and a repertoire-size bias correction was applied to TCR pairs. In a later analysis, false discovery rates were estimated by permuting HLA or CMV assignments 20 times. In a later analysis, co-occurring TCRs were grouped using DBSCAN, and TCRdist sequence similarity was added for clustering within HLA-allele-positive subsets. Repertoires with fewer than 30,000 or more than 120,000 public chains were left out of co-occurrence clustering, as were about five repertoires with anomalous nucleotide sharing. In its TCRdb copy, this immuneACCESS table keeps in-frame sequences only and misses some clones. Where compared with another copy, unresolved V genes explain less than half of these, and the others have no known cause. The DNA gave D and trimming, while V, J and clone size come from that table. Recorded for this sample are approximately 200,000 clones; about four fifths of them occurred a single time. The top ten clonotypes cover 0.25% to 0.3% of the sample.

Recombination connected TRBV27 to TRBJ1-1; 5 matching bases give a weak D call of TRBD1. This receptor was obtained from a boy aged 10-17 years in good health and CMV-seronegative. The specimen sequenced was PBMCs. For the CDR3, the sequence is CASSLRTRWKQNTEAFF. The DNA is TGTGCCAGCAGTTTACGGACACGCTGGAAACAGAACACTGAAGCTTTCTTT.